Presented here are 20 T cell receptor beta chains from one specimen sequenced in a study of blood T cells in healthy people across ages. Alongside a J-beta primer mix, a sample-barcoded 5' primer served in a second PCR lasting roughly 6 to 11 cycles. TCRdb ran MiXCR on the 5' RACE reads and lists one entry per CDR3 protein. The data contain hundreds of thousands of distinct CDR3 sequences, about half of them singletons. The specimen was blood. These receptors came from a woman aged 55-70 years in good health.

The chain couples TRBV7-9 to TRBJ2-3, with a weak D call TRBD1 (6 bases). The CDR3 is 16 amino acids. CDR1 is SEHNR and CDR2 is FQNEAQ in the germline V gene (reference sequence). V lost 0 bases, J lost 0 bases, and 10 bases lay in between. The CDR3: CASSLAQRGSTDTQYF. In DNA form, the CDR3 reads TGTGCCAGCAGCTTAGCGCAGAGGGGGAGCACAGATACGCAGTATTTT.

V gene TRBV27 combines with J gene TRBJ1-1; D unresolved. Germline lookup yields CDR1 MNHEY and CDR2 SMNVEV (reference sequence). This CDR3 contains 14 residues. V lost 2 bases and J 4 bases, leaving 11 bases between the germline ends. Here the CDR3 DNA reads TGTGCCAGCAGTTTAAGGCGGACCAGCACTGAAGCTTTCTTT. This sequence encodes CASSLRRTSTEAFF.

CDR3 nucleotides: TGCAGCGTTGCCGAGGGGACGGTCAATCAGCCCCAGCATTTT. Amino acids: CSVAEGTVNQPQHF. The V call is TRBV29-1, the J call TRBJ1-5; D may be TRBD1 (5 bases). The length of the CDR3 is 14 residues. Germline CDR1 reads SQVTM; CDR2 reads ANQGSEA. V was trimmed by 4 bases and J by 3 bases, leaving 13 bases between them.

The chain recombines TRBV6-2 or TRBV6-3 with TRBJ2-1; D is uncertain. Deletions cut 2 bases from V and 3 bases from J, with 5 bases between. The CDR3 sequence is 13 residues long. CDR1 and CDR2 (germline): MNHEY, SVGEGT. This CDR3 is CASSYQIYNEQFF. CDR3 nucleotides: TGTGCCAGCAGTTACCAAATCTACAATGAGCAGTTCTTC.

The chain joins TRBV19 to TRBJ1-4; D is possibly TRBD1 (5 bases). CDR1 is LNHDA and CDR2 is SQIVND in the germline V gene (reference sequence). The CDR3 consists of 15 residues. V gave up 2 bases and J gave up 8 bases, with 15 bases separating them. This CDR3 is CASSISWDPLEKLFF. CDR3 bases: TGTGCCAGTAGTATAAGTTGGGACCCGCTGGAAAAACTGTTTTTT.

This clonotype occurred a few times. The chain links TRBV29-1 to TRBJ1-2; no definite D call. Trimming took 6 bases from V and 8 from J, leaving 13 bases between them. The CDR3 has 11 amino acids. Germline values: CDR1 SQVTM, CDR2 ANQGSEA. The CDR3 region has the DNA TGCAGCGTCCTGTGGACCGGGGGCTACACCTTC. This codes for CSVLWTGGYTF. Drawing the rest from reference TRBV29-1 and TRBJ1-2, the complete variable domain is SAVISQKPSRDICQRGTSLTIQCQVDSQVTMMFWYRQQPGQSLTLIATANQGSEATYESGFVIDKFPISRPNLTFSTLTVSNMSPEDSSIYLCSVLWTGGYTFGSGTRLTVV.

V gene TRBV9 combines with J gene TRBJ2-1; D is perhaps TRBD1 or TRBD2 (5 bases each). V dropped 3 bases and J dropped 0 bases, with 13 bases sitting between them. CDR3 length: 16 amino acids. Germline CDR1 and CDR2: SGDLS and YYNGEE. The CDR3 protein is CASSGGPSRSYNEQFF. In DNA form, the CDR3 reads TGTGCCAGCAGCGGGGGACCTTCACGCTCCTACAATGAGCAGTTCTTC.

J is TRBJ2-7 and V is TRBV2; possibly TRBD2 for D (6 bases). The germline CDR1 and CDR2 sequences are SNHLY and FYNNEI. Trimming removed 9 bases from V and 4 bases from J, with 16 bases in between. The CDR3 totals 13 residues. The CDR3 loop reads CASSSRDLYEQYF. CDR3 nucleotide sequence: TGTGCCAGTTCCAGCCGGGACTTATACGAGCAGTACTTC.

The chain has TRBV18 and TRBJ1-4, with D possibly TRBD1 on 5 matching bases. V lost 2 bases and J lost 5, with 15 bases in between. There are 16 residues in the CDR3. Germline V gene lookup returns CDR1 KGHSH and CDR2 LQKENI. CDR3 protein: CASSPDGTVQNEKLFF. In nucleotides, the CDR3 is TGTGCCAGCTCACCAGACGGGACTGTTCAAAATGAAAAACTGTTTTTT.

This clonotype was recorded a few times. The chain is built from TRBV3-1 and TRBJ2-1, with a tentative D call TRBD2 (5 bases). Germline CDR1 and CDR2: LGHDT and YNNKEL (reference sequence). V gave up 0 bases and J gave up 11 bases, with 8 bases separating them. This CDR3 region has 12 residues. The CDR3: CASSQDLAQQFF. As DNA, the CDR3 is TGTGCCAGCAGCCAAGATCTAGCCCAGCAGTTCTTC.

This chain joins TRBV6-2 or TRBV6-3 and TRBJ2-3; D is perhaps TRBD1 or TRBD2 (5 bases each). The V and J ends lost 6 bases and 4 bases respectively, with 26 bases between them. CDR3 size: 18 residues. The V gene's germline CDR1 is MNHEY and CDR2 SVGEGT. The DNA for the CDR3 is TGTGCCAGCAGGCAGCTCCGGGACCACCACAGCACACCAGATACGCAGTATTTT. Translation: CASRQLRDHHSTPDTQYF.

CDR3 sequence reads: CAISEGLAGSISYNEQFF. The CDR3 bases are TGTGCCATCAGTGAGGGACTAGCGGGCTCTATCTCCTACAATGAGCAGTTCTTC. The V and J genes are TRBV10-3 and TRBJ2-1, with TRBD2 matching over 11 bases. Unmatched junction bases numbered 6, after V lost 2 bases and J lost 0 bases. The germline gives CDR1 ENHRY, CDR2 SYGVKD. This CDR3 has 18 amino acids.

V usage is TRBV29-1 and J usage is TRBJ1-1; no firm D call. The CDR3 consists of 13 residues. CDR1 is SQVTM, CDR2 ANQGSEA, per germline. V was trimmed by 4 bases and J by 3 bases, leaving 12 bases between them. CDR3 sequence reads: CSVGTDGYTEAFF. Written as DNA, the CDR3 is TGCAGCGTTGGAACAGATGGCTACACTGAAGCTTTCTTT.

As to this clonotype: One junction end disagrees with the germline gene, perhaps due to a read error. The V gene is TRBV14, the J gene TRBJ2-3; no clear D. The CDR3 has 15 residues. Germline CDR1 is SGHDN and CDR2 is FVKESK. The CDR3 DNA reads as TGTGCCGGCAGCCTTCACAGAATACCCCTCGATACGCAGTATTTT. Amino acids: CAGSLHRIPLDTQYF.

This sequence joins TRBV7-9 and TRBJ2-7; no clear D gene. Germline loops: CDR1 SEHNR, CDR2 FQNEAQ (reference sequence). V shed 5 bases and J shed 6 bases, with 14 bases lying between them. This CDR3 has 13 residues. The CDR3 is CASSDIVLGEQYF. CDR3 in DNA: TGTGCCAGCAGCGACATAGTACTTGGCGAGCAGTACTTC. Combining the CDR3 with reference TRBV7-9 and TRBJ2-7 gives the whole variable domain DTGVSQNPRHKITKRGQNVTFRCDPISEHNRLYWYRQTLGQGPEFLTYFQNEAQLEKSRLLSDRFSAERPKGSFSTLEIQRTEQGDSAMYLCASSDIVLGEQYFGPGTRLTVT.

The rearrangement joins TRBV27 to TRBJ2-7; 7 bases map to TRBD1. Trimming cost V 6 bases and J 3 bases; bases outside gene matches: 11. The CDR3 has 15 amino acids. Germline loops: CDR1 MNHEY, CDR2 SMNVEV (reference sequence). The CDR3 sequence: CASSPGTVRNYEQYF. DNA for the CDR3: TGTGCCAGCAGCCCAGGGACAGTCCGGAACTACGAGCAGTACTTC.

The table lists this clonotype with a count of one. This chain connects TRBV27 to TRBJ2-5, with 7 nucleotides matching TRBD1. The CDR3 totals 15 residues. CDR1 is MNHEY and CDR2 is SMNVEV in the germline V gene (reference sequence). Trimming removed 4 bases from V and 2 bases from J; junction bases left unmatched: 7. In DNA form, the CDR3 reads TGTGCCAGCAGTTCGGGCCTGGGACAGCAAGAGACCCAGTACTTC. This codes for CASSSGLGQQETQYF.

This clonotype was picked up one time. This chain uses TRBV15 with TRBJ2-7; D possibly corresponds to TRBD1 (6 bases). The V gene lost 1 base and the J gene lost 2 bases, with 15 bases spanning the gap. The CDR3 contains 16 residues. Germline V lookup: CDR1 LNHNV, CDR2 YYDKDF (reference sequence). CDR3 coding DNA: TGTGCCACCAGCAGAGGACCCCAGGGGCGAACCTACGAGCAGTACTTC. It yields the protein CATSRGPQGRTYEQYF.

This clonotype was observed a few times. The V gene is TRBV21-1, the J gene TRBJ2-5; TRBD2 is the table's D call and was not checked against the DNA. TRBV21-1 is given as a pseudogene. The CDR3 spans 16 residues. The CDR3 loop reads CASSKWNGREGGTQYF. DNA for the CDR3: TGTGCCAGCAGCAAATGGAACGGGAGGGAAGGAGGGACCCAGTACTTC.

This clonotype has a single count. One end of the junction varies from germline; a read error may be responsible. The chain recombines TRBV20-1 with TRBJ2-7, with D possibly matching TRBD2 (8 bases). The CDR3 loop spans 14 amino acids. CDR1 DFQATT and CDR2 SNEGSKA come from the germline V gene (reference sequence). CDR3 amino acids: CSAPEAGGTGAQHF. For the CDR3, the DNA is TGCAGTGCCCCTGAGGCGGGAGGCACAGGGGCCCAGCACTTC.